These 3 T cell receptor beta chains came from one sample sequenced in a study of blood T cell repertoires in COVID-19. Clones were sequenced by immunoSEQ multiplex PCR, and TCRdb holds only the in-frame ones, with some missing. The sample lists around 200,000 clones; 83% were seen once. What was sequenced was peripheral blood. These receptors were taken from a woman in her twenties or thirties with COVID-19, enrolled during active disease.

The chain recombines TRBV4-1 with TRBJ1-4; 7 bases align to TRBD1. The CDR3 loop spans 16 amino acids. Germline CDR1 MGHRA, CDR2 YSYEKL. V gave up 4 bases and J gave up 3 bases; unmatched junction bases: 8. The CDR3 nucleotides read TGCGCCAGCAGCCGCCCCCGGGACAGCTCTAATGAAAAACTGTTTTTT. As protein: CASSRPRDSSNEKLFF.

The chain combines TRBV5-1 with TRBJ1-1; D is ambiguous. Germline V gene lookup returns CDR1 SGHRS and CDR2 YFSETQ. V lost 6 bases and J 6 bases, leaving 18 bases between the germline ends. The CDR3 covers 14 residues. Here the CDR3 DNA reads TGCGCCAGCACACTTGAAGCGCCCCGTGCTGAAGCTTTCTTT. Translation: CASTLEAPRAEAFF.

This clone has only a few counts. The genes are TRBV6-5 and TRBJ1-4; the match to TRBD1 covers 7 bases. The CDR3 spans 13 residues. Germline lookup yields CDR1 MNHEY and CDR2 SVGAGI. V gave up 5 bases and J gave up 5 bases; unmatched junction bases: 2. The CDR3 spells CASSIQGNEKLFF. DNA of the CDR3: TGTGCCAGCAGTATACAGGGGAATGAAAAACTGTTTTTT.